This TCR beta chain was retrieved from a study of cytomegalovirus exposure and HLA in healthy donors. For the study at large: An earlier analysis found roughly 110 million unique TCR beta sequences from roughly 170 million T cells. Study-level results: From TCR beta sequences, most subjects' HLA-A and HLA-B alleles were reportedly predicted accurately. In an earlier analysis, productive rearrangement rates for most beta V segments clustered near 87% or 30%.

A word on this clone: Its antigen is not identified.

In the PCR, 60 Vbeta and 13 Jbeta primers were used. Original processing methods: In a later analysis, of roughly 73 million unique beta chains, some 10 million appeared in at least two donors. Method: immunoSEQ multiplex PCR; TCRdb's copy keeps in-frame clones and lacks some. That table supplies the V and J calls and clone size; D and trimming were determined from the DNA. The sample has approximately 100,000 clones, 64% seen once. The V end lost 4 bases, the J end lost 6 bases, and 18 bases lay between the germline ends. Germline values: CDR1 SEHNR, CDR2 FQNEAQ (reference sequence). The CDR3 covers 15 residues.

The clonotype comes from a human donor in good health. The sequenced material came from PBMCs. The V call is TRBV7-9, the J call TRBJ2-5; perhaps TRBD1 as D (6 bases). CDR3: CASSYSGERGKTQYF. CDR3 bases: TGTGCCAGCAGCTACTCAGGGGAAAGGGGGAAGACCCAGTACTTC.